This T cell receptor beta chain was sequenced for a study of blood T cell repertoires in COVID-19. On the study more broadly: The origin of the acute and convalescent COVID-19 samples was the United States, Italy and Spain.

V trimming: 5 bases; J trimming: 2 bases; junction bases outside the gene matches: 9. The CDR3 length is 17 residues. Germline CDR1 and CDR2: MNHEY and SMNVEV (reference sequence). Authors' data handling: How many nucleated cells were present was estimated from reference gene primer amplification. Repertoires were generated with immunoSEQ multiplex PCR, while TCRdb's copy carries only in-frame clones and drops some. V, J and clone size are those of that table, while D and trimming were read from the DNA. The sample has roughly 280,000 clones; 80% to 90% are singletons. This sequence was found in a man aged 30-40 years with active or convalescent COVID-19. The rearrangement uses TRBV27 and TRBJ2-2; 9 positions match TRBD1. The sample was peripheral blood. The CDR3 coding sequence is TGTGCCAGCAGTACACCAGACAGGGGGATTAACACCGGGGAGCTGTTTTTT. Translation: CASSTPDRGINTGELFF.